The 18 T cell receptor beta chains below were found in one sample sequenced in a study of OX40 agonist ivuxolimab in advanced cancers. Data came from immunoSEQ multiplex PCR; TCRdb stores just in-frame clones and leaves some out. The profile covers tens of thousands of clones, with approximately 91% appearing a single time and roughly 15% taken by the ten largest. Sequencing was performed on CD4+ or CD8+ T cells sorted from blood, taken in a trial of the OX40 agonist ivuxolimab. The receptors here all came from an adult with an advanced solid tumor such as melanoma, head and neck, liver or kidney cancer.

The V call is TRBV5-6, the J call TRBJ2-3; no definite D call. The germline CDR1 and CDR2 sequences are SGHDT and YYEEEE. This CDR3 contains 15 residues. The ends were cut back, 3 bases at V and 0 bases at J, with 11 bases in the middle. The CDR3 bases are TGTGCCAGCAGCTCCCCTACCGTGAGCACAGATACGCAGTATTTT. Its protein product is CASSSPTVSTDTQYF. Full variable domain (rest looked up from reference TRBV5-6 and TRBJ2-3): DAGVTQSPTHLIKTRGQQVTLRCSPKSGHDTVSWYQQALGQGPQFIFQYYEEEERQRGNFPDRFSGHQFPNYSSELNVNALLLGDSALYLCASSSPTVSTDTQYFGPGTRLTVL.

CDR3 amino acids: CSAGGRGEQYF. CDR3 DNA: TGCAGTGCTGGTGGTCGGGGCGAGCAGTACTTC. The J gene is TRBJ2-7, the V gene TRBV20-1; possible D gene TRBD2, 5 bases. The germline CDR1 and CDR2 sequences are DFQATT and SNEGSKA (reference sequence). Trimming removed 5 bases at V and 6 bases at J, with 11 bases between. The CDR3 has 11 amino acids.

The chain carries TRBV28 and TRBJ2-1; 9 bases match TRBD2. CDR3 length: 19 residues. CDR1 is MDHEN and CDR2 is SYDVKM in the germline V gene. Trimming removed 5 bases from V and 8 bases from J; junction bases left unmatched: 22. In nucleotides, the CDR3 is TGTGCCAGCAGTGCTCTCTCTAATAGCGGGAGTTCGATGCGCCATGAGCAGTTCTTC. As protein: CASSALSNSGSSMRHEQFF.

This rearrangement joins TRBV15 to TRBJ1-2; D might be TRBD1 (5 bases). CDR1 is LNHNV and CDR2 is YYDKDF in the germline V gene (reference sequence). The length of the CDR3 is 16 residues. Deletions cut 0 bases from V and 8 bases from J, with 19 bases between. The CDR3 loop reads CATSRDRGRSTQGYTF. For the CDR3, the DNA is TGTGCCACCAGCAGAGATCGGGGACGCTCAACGCAAGGCTACACCTTC.

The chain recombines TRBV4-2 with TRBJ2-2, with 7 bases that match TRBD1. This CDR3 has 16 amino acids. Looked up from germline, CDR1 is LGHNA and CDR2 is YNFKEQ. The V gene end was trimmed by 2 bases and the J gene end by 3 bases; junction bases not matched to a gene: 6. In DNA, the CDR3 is TGTGCCAGCAGCCAACCTCGACAGGGACACACCGGGGAGCTGTTTTTT. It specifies CASSQPRQGHTGELFF.

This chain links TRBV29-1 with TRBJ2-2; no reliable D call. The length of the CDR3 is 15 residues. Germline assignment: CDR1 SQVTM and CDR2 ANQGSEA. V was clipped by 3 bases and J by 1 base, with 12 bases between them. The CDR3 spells CSVEFSGVNTGELFF. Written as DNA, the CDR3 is TGCAGCGTTGAGTTTTCAGGAGTGAACACCGGGGAGCTGTTTTTT.

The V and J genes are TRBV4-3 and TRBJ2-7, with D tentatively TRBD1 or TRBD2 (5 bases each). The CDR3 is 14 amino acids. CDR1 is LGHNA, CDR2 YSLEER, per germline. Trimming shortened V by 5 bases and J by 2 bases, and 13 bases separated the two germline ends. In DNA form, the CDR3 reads TGCGCCAGCAGCTCCTGGGACGGTGCCTACGAGCAGTACTTC. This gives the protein CASSSWDGAYEQYF.

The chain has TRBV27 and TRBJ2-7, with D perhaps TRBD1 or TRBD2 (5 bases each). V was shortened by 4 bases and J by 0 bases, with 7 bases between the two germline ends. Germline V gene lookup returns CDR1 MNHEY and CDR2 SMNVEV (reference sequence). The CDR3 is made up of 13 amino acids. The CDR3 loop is CASSWGSSYEQYF. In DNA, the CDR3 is TGTGCCAGCAGTTGGGGGAGCTCCTACGAGCAGTACTTC.

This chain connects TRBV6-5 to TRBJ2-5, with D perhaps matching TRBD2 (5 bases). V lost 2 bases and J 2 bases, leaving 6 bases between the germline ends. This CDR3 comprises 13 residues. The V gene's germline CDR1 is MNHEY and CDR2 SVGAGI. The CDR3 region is CASSYDYQETQYF. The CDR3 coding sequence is TGTGCCAGCAGTTACGACTATCAAGAGACCCAGTACTTC.

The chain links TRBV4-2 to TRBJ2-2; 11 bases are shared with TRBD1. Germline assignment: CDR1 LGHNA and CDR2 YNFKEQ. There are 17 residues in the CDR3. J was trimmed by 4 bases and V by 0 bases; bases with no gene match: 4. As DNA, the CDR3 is TGTGCCAGCAGCCAAGATATCGGGACAGGGGGCACCGGGGAGCTGTTTTTT. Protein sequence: CASSQDIGTGGTGELFF.

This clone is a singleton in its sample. CDR3 bases: TGTGCCAGCAGCATTTTAGCGGGAGAAACCTACAATGAGCAGTTCTTC. This translates into CASSILAGETYNEQFF. The V and J genes are TRBV11-2 and TRBJ2-1, with 9 bases matching TRBD2. With V trimmed by 5 bases and J by 2 bases, 7 bases remained unmatched. CDR3 length: 16 amino acids. Germline loops: CDR1 SGHAT, CDR2 FQNNGV.

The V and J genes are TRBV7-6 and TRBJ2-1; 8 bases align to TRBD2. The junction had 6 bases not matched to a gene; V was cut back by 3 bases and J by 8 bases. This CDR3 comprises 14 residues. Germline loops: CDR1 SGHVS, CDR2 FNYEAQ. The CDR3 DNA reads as TGTGCCAGCAGCTTGGGGACTAGTACCCATGAGCAGTTCTTC. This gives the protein CASSLGTSTHEQFF.

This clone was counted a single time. CDR3 in amino acids: CASSWDLNTEAFF. The CDR3 DNA sequence: TGTGCCAGCAGCTGGGATCTGAACACTGAAGCTTTCTTT. This chain connects TRBV5-6 to TRBJ1-1; D unresolved. Trimming removed 3 bases at V and 0 bases at J, with 6 bases between. The CDR3 extends over 13 amino acids. CDR1 is SGHDT, CDR2 YYEEEE, per germline.

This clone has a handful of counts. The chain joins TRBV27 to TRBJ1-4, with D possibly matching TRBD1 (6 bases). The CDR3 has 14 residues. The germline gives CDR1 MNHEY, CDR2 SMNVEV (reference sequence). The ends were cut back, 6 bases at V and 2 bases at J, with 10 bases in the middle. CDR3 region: CASSLTGTNEKLFF. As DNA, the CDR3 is TGTGCCAGCAGCTTGACAGGCACTAATGAAAAACTGTTTTTT.

As DNA, the CDR3 is TGTGCCAGCAGTTTATCTAGTAGCTCCTACGAGCAGTACTTC. It specifies CASSLSSSSYEQYF. This chain connects TRBV27 to TRBJ2-7, with D uncertain. CDR1 is MNHEY, CDR2 SMNVEV, per germline (reference sequence). Trimming removed 0 bases from V and 0 bases from J, with 6 bases in between. The CDR3 has 14 residues.

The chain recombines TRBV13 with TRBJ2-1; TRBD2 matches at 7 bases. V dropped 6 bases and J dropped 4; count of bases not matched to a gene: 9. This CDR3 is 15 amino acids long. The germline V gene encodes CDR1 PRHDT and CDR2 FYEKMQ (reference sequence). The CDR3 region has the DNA TGTGCCAGCAGTTTCTCTAGCGGCAAATACAATGAGCAGTTCTTC. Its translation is CASSFSSGKYNEQFF.

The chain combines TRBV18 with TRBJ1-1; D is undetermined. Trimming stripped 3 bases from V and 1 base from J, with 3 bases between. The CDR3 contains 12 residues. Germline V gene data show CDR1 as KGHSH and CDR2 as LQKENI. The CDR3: CASSPQNTEAFF. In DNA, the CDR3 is TGTGCCAGCTCACCTCAGAACACTGAAGCTTTCTTT. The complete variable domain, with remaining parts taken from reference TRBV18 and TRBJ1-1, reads NAGVMQNPRHLVRRRGQEARLRCSPMKGHSHVYWYRQLPEEGLKFMVYLQKENIIDESGMPKERFSAEFPKEGPSILRIQQVVRGDSAAYFCASSPQNTEAFFGQGTRLTVV.

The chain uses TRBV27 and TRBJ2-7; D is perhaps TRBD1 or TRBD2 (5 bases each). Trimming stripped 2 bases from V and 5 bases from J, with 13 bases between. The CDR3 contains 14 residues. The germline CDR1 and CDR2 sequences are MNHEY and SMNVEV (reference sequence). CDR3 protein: CASSLAGAVHEQYF. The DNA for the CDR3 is TGTGCCAGCAGTTTAGCCGGGGCTGTCCACGAGCAGTACTTC.